These T cell receptor beta chains were read from a single sample in a study of beta chain bispecific antibodies for T cell cancers. For these TCRs, the target antigens are not known. TCRdb re-derived calls from the 5' RACE reads in MiXCR, one entry per CDR3 protein. The table has about 20,000 distinct CDR3 sequences, roughly 3% seen once. The sequencing sample was made of healthy donor T cells cultured with leukemia cells. The receptors come from a human donor in good health. Some clones in this sample may be carry-over from other donors' samples. CDR3s include the opening cysteine and the closing phenylalanine or tryptophan. Fields, in order: V gene, J gene, clone size, D gene, CDR3 protein, CDR3 DNA. A D gene is named only where the DNA matches it firmly. Rows give clone size only sometimes, using once, few, many, or a class for an expanded clone.

V gene: TRBV30; J gene: TRBJ2-5; clone size: -; D gene: TRBD1; CDR3 protein: CAWSGVGQGSNRKLTQETQYF; CDR3 DNA: TGTGCCTGGAGTGGTGTCGGACAGGGTAGTAACCGAAAGCTAACCCAAGAGACCCAGTACTTC
V gene: TRBV28; J gene: TRBJ1-1; clone size: -; D gene: -; CDR3 protein: CASSQVGGAAEAFF; CDR3 DNA: TGTGCCAGCAGCCAAGTCGGGGGAGCCGCTGAAGCTTTCTTT
V gene: TRBV19; J gene: TRBJ1-1; clone size: many; D gene: TRBD1; CDR3 protein: CASSSGTGGTEAFF; CDR3 DNA: TGTGCCAGTAGTAGTGGGACAGGGGGCACTGAAGCTTTCTTT
V gene: TRBV7-6; J gene: TRBJ2-1; clone size: medium-sized; D gene: -; CDR3 protein: CASSLAPGGEQFF; CDR3 DNA: TGTGCCAGCAGCTTGGCGCCGGGTGGTGAGCAGTTCTTC
V gene: TRBV5-6; J gene: TRBJ1-1; clone size: many; D gene: -; CDR3 protein: CASTSNMENTEAFF; CDR3 DNA: TGTGCCAGCACCTCGAATATGGAGAACACTGAAGCTTTCTTT
V gene: TRBV7-8; J gene: TRBJ1-6; clone size: few; D gene: -; CDR3 protein: CASSLDPRGGLNSPLHF; CDR3 DNA: TGTGCCAGCAGCTTAGACCCTCGGGGGGGGCTCAATTCACCCCTCCACTTT
V gene: TRBV7-9; J gene: TRBJ1-6; clone size: few; D gene: TRBD1; CDR3 protein: CASSQTGQGNSPLHF; CDR3 DNA: TGTGCCAGCAGCCAAACGGGACAGGGGAATTCACCCCTCCACTTT
V gene: TRBV29-1; J gene: TRBJ1-1; clone size: many; D gene: -; CDR3 protein: CSVERDLAEAFF; CDR3 DNA: TGCAGCGTTGAAAGGGATCTCGCTGAAGCTTTCTTT
V gene: TRBV11-3; J gene: TRBJ2-5; clone size: many; D gene: -; CDR3 protein: CASSLGGPETQYF; CDR3 DNA: TGTGCCAGCAGCTTAGGAGGTCCTGAGACCCAGTACTTC
V gene: TRBV7-8; J gene: TRBJ1-5; clone size: many; D gene: -; CDR3 protein: CASSLQNQPQHF; CDR3 DNA: TGTGCCAGCAGCTTGCAAAATCAGCCCCAGCATTTT
V gene: TRBV7-9; J gene: TRBJ2-1; clone size: many; D gene: TRBD2; CDR3 protein: CASSPPRTSGYNEQFF; CDR3 DNA: TGTGCCAGCAGTCCACCTCGGACTAGCGGGTACAATGAGCAGTTCTTC
V gene: TRBV2; J gene: TRBJ2-1; clone size: -; D gene: TRBD1; CDR3 protein: CASSRDRGAYNEQFF; CDR3 DNA: TGTGCCAGCAGTAGGGACAGGGGCGCCTACAATGAGCAGTTCTTC
V gene: TRBV11-2; J gene: TRBJ1-3; clone size: many; D gene: -; CDR3 protein: CASSLDSSTMVTSGNTIYF; CDR3 DNA: TGTGCCAGCAGCTTAGATTCGAGCACAATGGTGACCTCTGGAAACACCATATATTTT
V gene: TRBV28; J gene: TRBJ2-7; clone size: many; D gene: -; CDR3 protein: CASGLRGEGDYEQYF; CDR3 DNA: TGTGCCAGCGGATTAAGGGGGGAGGGGGATTACGAGCAGTACTTC
V gene: TRBV20-1; J gene: TRBJ2-1; clone size: many; D gene: -; CDR3 protein: CSARSLRDTSLNEQFF; CDR3 DNA: TGCAGTGCTAGGTCACTCCGGGACACCTCCCTCAATGAGCAGTTCTTC
V gene: TRBV5-1; J gene: TRBJ2-5; clone size: many; D gene: -; CDR3 protein: CASSGGTHLGETQYF; CDR3 DNA: TGCGCCAGCAGCGGGGGGACTCACCTGGGAGAGACCCAGTACTTC
V gene: TRBV5-6; J gene: TRBJ2-5; clone size: few; D gene: TRBD1; CDR3 protein: CASSFGTGLETQYF; CDR3 DNA: TGTGCCAGCAGCTTCGGGACAGGGTTAGAGACCCAGTACTTC
V gene: TRBV12-2; J gene: TRBJ1-1; clone size: many; D gene: -; CDR3 protein: CASRARRRVNTEAFF; CDR3 DNA: TGTGCAAGTCGCGCAAGACGTCGGGTGAACACTGAAGCTTTCTTT
V gene: TRBV5-5; J gene: TRBJ1-1; clone size: many; D gene: -; CDR3 protein: CASSLRDDTEAFF; CDR3 DNA: TGTGCCAGCAGCTTGAGGGACGACACTGAAGCTTTCTTT
V gene: TRBV23-1; J gene: TRBJ2-2; clone size: many; D gene: -; CDR3 protein: CARMCRASAELFF; CDR3 DNA: TGCGCCAGGATGTGCAGGGCTTCCGCGGAGCTGTTTTTT
V gene: TRBV3-1; J gene: TRBJ2-7; clone size: many; D gene: -; CDR3 protein: CASSQGLNEQYF; CDR3 DNA: TGTGCCAGCAGCCAGGGTTTGAACGAGCAGTACTTC
V gene: TRBV11-2; J gene: TRBJ2-7; clone size: many; D gene: -; CDR3 protein: CASSIGQAPSYEQYF; CDR3 DNA: TGTGCCAGCAGCATAGGACAAGCTCCATCCTACGAGCAGTACTTC
V gene: TRBV9; J gene: TRBJ1-3; clone size: many; D gene: -; CDR3 protein: CASSSGNTIYF; CDR3 DNA: TGTGCCAGCAGCTCTGGAAACACCATATATTTT
V gene: TRBV28; J gene: TRBJ2-5; clone size: many; D gene: TRBD2; CDR3 protein: CASRRNWGLDSEETQYF; CDR3 DNA: TGTGCCAGCAGGCGCAATTGGGGACTAGACAGCGAAGAGACCCAGTACTTC
V gene: TRBV19; J gene: TRBJ2-2; clone size: many; D gene: -; CDR3 protein: CASSIRGQSANTGELFF; CDR3 DNA: TGTGCCAGTAGTATCCGGGGGCAGTCCGCGAACACCGGGGAGCTGTTTTTT
V gene: TRBV5-1; J gene: TRBJ2-7; clone size: many; D gene: -; CDR3 protein: CASSLAILDEQYF; CDR3 DNA: TGCGCCAGCAGCTTGGCTATTCTGGACGAGCAGTACTTC
V gene: TRBV18; J gene: TRBJ1-2; clone size: many; D gene: TRBD1; CDR3 protein: CASSPERQGVDGYTF; CDR3 DNA: TGTGCCAGCTCACCAGAACGACAGGGAGTCGACGGCTACACCTTC
V gene: TRBV11-2; J gene: TRBJ2-3; clone size: many; D gene: TRBD2; CDR3 protein: CASSLGPAGGPKAQYF; CDR3 DNA: TGTGCCAGCAGCTTAGGTCCAGCGGGGGGGCCTAAGGCGCAGTATTTT
V gene: TRBV7-9; J gene: TRBJ1-1; clone size: many; D gene: -; CDR3 protein: CASSIAGTLMNTEAFF; CDR3 DNA: TGTGCCAGCAGCATTGCCGGGACGCTCATGAACACTGAAGCTTTCTTT
V gene: TRBV5-6; J gene: TRBJ2-1; clone size: few; D gene: -; CDR3 protein: CASSRGRYNEQFF; CDR3 DNA: TGTGCCAGCAGCCGGGGGCGGTACAATGAGCAGTTCTTC
V gene: TRBV5-1; J gene: TRBJ2-5; clone size: many; D gene: -; CDR3 protein: CASSLPSDRLETQYF; CDR3 DNA: TGCGCCAGCAGCTTGCCTAGCGACCGGTTGGAGACCCAGTACTTC
V gene: TRBV7-6; J gene: TRBJ2-7; clone size: many; D gene: -; CDR3 protein: CASSPWGSSSYEQYF; CDR3 DNA: TGTGCCAGCAGCCCGTGGGGCAGTTCATCCTACGAGCAGTACTTC
V gene: TRBV29-1; J gene: TRBJ2-1; clone size: few; D gene: -; CDR3 protein: CSVEGTTSSYNEQFF; CDR3 DNA: TGCAGCGTTGAGGGGACAACCAGCTCCTACAATGAGCAGTTCTTC
V gene: TRBV19; J gene: TRBJ2-7; clone size: many; D gene: -; CDR3 protein: CASRRGTNYYEQYF; CDR3 DNA: TGTGCCAGTAGACGGGGGACAAACTACTACGAGCAGTACTTC
V gene: TRBV19; J gene: TRBJ2-2; clone size: many; D gene: -; CDR3 protein: CASTPGPNTGELFF; CDR3 DNA: TGTGCCAGCACCCCCGGGCCCAACACCGGGGAGCTGTTTTTT
V gene: TRBV3-1; J gene: TRBJ1-5; clone size: -; D gene: -; CDR3 protein: CASSQGDQPQHF; CDR3 DNA: TGTGCCAGCAGCCAAGGGGACCAGCCCCAGCATTTT
V gene: TRBV11-2; J gene: TRBJ2-1; clone size: once; D gene: -; CDR3 protein: CASSSLELGYSYSELFF; CDR3 DNA: TGTGCCAGCAGCTCCCTCGAGTTGGGCTATTCCTATAGTGAGCTGTTCTTC
V gene: TRBV29-1; J gene: TRBJ2-1; clone size: -; D gene: TRBD2; CDR3 protein: CSVENERGSNNEQFF; CDR3 DNA: TGCAGCGTTGAAAACGAGCGGGGTTCAAACAATGAGCAGTTCTTC
V gene: TRBV12-3/TRBV12-4; J gene: TRBJ2-1; clone size: many; D gene: -; CDR3 protein: CASSPDMSSYNEQFF; CDR3 DNA: TGTGCCAGCAGCCCTGACATGAGCTCCTACAATGAGCAGTTCTTC
V gene: TRBV5-6; J gene: TRBJ2-1; clone size: many; D gene: -; CDR3 protein: CASSLELTGDLYNEQFF; CDR3 DNA: TGTGCCAGCAGCTTGGAACTGACGGGGGACCTTTACAATGAGCAGTTCTTC
V gene: TRBV19; J gene: TRBJ2-1; clone size: many; D gene: TRBD2; CDR3 protein: CASSKGLAFSYNEQFF; CDR3 DNA: TGTGCCAGTAGTAAGGGACTAGCTTTCTCCTACAATGAGCAGTTCTTC
V gene: TRBV6-5; J gene: TRBJ2-1; clone size: few; D gene: TRBD1; CDR3 protein: CASSLTSGTGLNEQFF; CDR3 DNA: TGTGCCAGCAGTTTAACATCCGGGACAGGGCTGAATGAGCAGTTCTTC
V gene: TRBV27; J gene: TRBJ2-2; clone size: -; D gene: -; CDR3 protein: CASSFPAPGELFF; CDR3 DNA: TGTGCCAGCAGTTTCCCGGCCCCCGGGGAGCTGTTTTTT
V gene: TRBV6-5; J gene: TRBJ1-6; clone size: many; D gene: -; CDR3 protein: CASSYSTPGGYNSPLHF; CDR3 DNA: TGTGCCAGCAGTTACTCGACCCCGGGCGGCTATAATTCACCCCTCCACTTT
V gene: TRBV6-1; J gene: TRBJ2-1; clone size: -; D gene: TRBD2; CDR3 protein: CASSGLAGPSENEQFF; CDR3 DNA: TGTGCCAGCAGCGGACTAGCGGGGCCCTCGGAGAATGAGCAGTTCTTC
V gene: TRBV5-1; J gene: TRBJ2-1; clone size: many; D gene: TRBD2; CDR3 protein: CASSYGTSGVNNEQFF; CDR3 DNA: TGCGCCAGCAGCTACGGGACTAGCGGAGTAAACAATGAGCAGTTCTTC
V gene: TRBV3-1; J gene: TRBJ2-5; clone size: many; D gene: -; CDR3 protein: CASSSQGRETQYF; CDR3 DNA: TGTGCCAGCAGCTCACAGGGCAGGGAGACCCAGTACTTC